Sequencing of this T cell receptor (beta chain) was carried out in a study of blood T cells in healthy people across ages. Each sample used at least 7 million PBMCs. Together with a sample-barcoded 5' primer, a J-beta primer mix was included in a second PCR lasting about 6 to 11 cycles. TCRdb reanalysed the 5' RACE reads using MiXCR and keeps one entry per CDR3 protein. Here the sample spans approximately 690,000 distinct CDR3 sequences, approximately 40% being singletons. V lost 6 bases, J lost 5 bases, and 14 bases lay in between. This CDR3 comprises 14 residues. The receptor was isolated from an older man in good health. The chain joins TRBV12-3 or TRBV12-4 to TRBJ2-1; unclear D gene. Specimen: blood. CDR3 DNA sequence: TGTGCCAGCAGGCCCCCCGAGCGTCACAATGAGCAGTTCTTC. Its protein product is CASRPPERHNEQFF.